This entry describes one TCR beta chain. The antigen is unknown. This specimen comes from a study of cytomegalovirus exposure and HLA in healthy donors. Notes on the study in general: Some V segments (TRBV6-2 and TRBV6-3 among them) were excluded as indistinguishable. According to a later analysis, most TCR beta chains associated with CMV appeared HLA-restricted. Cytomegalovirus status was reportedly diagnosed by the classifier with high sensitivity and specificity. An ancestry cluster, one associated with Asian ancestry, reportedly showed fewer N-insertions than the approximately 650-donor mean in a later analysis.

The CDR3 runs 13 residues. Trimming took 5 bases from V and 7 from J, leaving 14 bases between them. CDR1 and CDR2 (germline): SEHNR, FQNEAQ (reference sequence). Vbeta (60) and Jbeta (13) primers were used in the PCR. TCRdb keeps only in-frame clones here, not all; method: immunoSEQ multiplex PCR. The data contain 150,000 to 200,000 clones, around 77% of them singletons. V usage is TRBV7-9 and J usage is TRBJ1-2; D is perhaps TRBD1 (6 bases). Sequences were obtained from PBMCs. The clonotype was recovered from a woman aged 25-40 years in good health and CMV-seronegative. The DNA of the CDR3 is TGTGCCAGCAGCACCGCAGGGGCTTTTGGCTACACCTTC. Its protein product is CASSTAGAFGYTF.